The TCR beta chain under discussion was sequenced for a study of T cell responses to AZD1222 COVID-19 vaccine. The V gene's germline CDR1 is DFQATT and CDR2 SNEGSKA (reference sequence). V shed 0 bases and J shed 1 base, with 0 bases lying between them. This CDR3 contains 11 residues. Clones were sequenced by immunoSEQ multiplex PCR, and TCRdb holds only the in-frame ones, with some missing. The sample lists over 30,000 clones; 80% to 90% were seen once. With respect to this clone: Its antigen is not identified.

Notes on the study in general: All repertoire sampling was performed exclusively after the peak T cell response. Close to half of all spike-specific TCRs reportedly target regions of the variants that are unmutated. The CD4 TCRs associated with vaccination extended across spike and predominated at 160-218 and 743-854.

V usage is TRBV20-1 and J usage is TRBJ1-1; D gene unclear. The TCR comes from an adult who received the MenACWY meningococcal vaccine as a control. The source material was peripheral blood, sampled 28 days after the second dose of the MenACWY control vaccine. Here the CDR3 DNA reads TGCAGTGCTAGAGAGAACACTGAAGCTTTCTTT. Amino acids: CSARENTEAFF.